These 16 T cell receptor beta chains came from one sample sequenced in a study of blood T cell repertoires in COVID-19. Assay used: immunoSEQ multiplex PCR; TCRdb lists only in-frame clones, some missing. The repertoire holds roughly 24,000 clones, with 83% as singletons. The sequenced sample consisted of peripheral blood. These receptors were taken from an older man with acute or convalescent COVID-19.

The chain employs TRBV30 and TRBJ2-7; D gene ambiguous. Trimming stripped 2 bases from V and 6 bases from J, with 11 bases between. The germline CDR1 and CDR2 sequences are GTSNPN and SVGIG (reference sequence). The length of the CDR3 is 12 residues. CDR3: CAWSTTTLEQYF. CDR3 DNA sequence: TGTGCCTGGAGTACTACTACACTCGAGCAGTACTTC.

The V gene is TRBV6-1, the J gene TRBJ1-6, with 9 bases that match TRBD1. The CDR3 loop spans 17 amino acids. Germline CDR1 and CDR2: MNHNS and SASEGT. With 4 bases clipped from V and 2 bases from J, the junction kept 6 bases outside the gene matches. For the CDR3, the DNA is TGTGCCAGCAGTGCCACCCGGGACAGGGCCTATAATTCACCCCTCCACTTT. It translates to CASSATRDRAYNSPLHF.

The genes are TRBV10-2 and TRBJ1-6; TRBD1 matches at 7 bases. The length of the CDR3 is 18 residues. V shed 10 bases and J 4 bases; nucleotides not matched to a gene: 19. Germline V lookup: CDR1 WSHSY, CDR2 SAAADI. The CDR3 loop is CATQPKLQGRNYNSPLHF. In nucleotides, the CDR3 is TGCGCCACCCAGCCCAAATTACAGGGGCGAAATTATAATTCACCCCTCCACTTT.

V and J are TRBV19 and TRBJ1-5; 9 bases are a match to TRBD1. Per the germline V gene, CDR1 is LNHDA and CDR2 is SQIVND (reference sequence). J lost 2 bases, V lost 4 bases, and 6 bases had no gene match. The CDR3 runs to 16 residues. The CDR3 DNA reads TGTGCCAGTAGTAAAGGGACAGGGATTGGCAATCAGCCCCAGCATTTT. This encodes CASSKGTGIGNQPQHF.

Only a few counts were recorded for this clone. The chain is built from TRBV11-2 and TRBJ2-7; 11 nucleotides align to TRBD2. Trimming removed 0 bases from V and 3 bases from J; junction bases left unmatched: 7. Germline-derived CDR1 and CDR2 are SGHAT and FQNNGV. CDR3 size: 17 residues. CDR3 in amino acids: CASSLDPSSGGLYEQYF. The CDR3 DNA is TGTGCCAGCAGCTTAGACCCATCTAGCGGGGGGCTCTACGAGCAGTACTTC.

The chain joins TRBV5-1 to TRBJ2-2, with TRBD2 matching over 7 bases. V was pared by 3 bases and J by 7 bases, with 9 bases of the junction left unmatched. The CDR3 spans 15 residues. The V gene's germline CDR1 is SGHRS and CDR2 YFSETQ. The CDR3 DNA sequence: TGCGCCAGCAGCTCGAAAACTAGCGTCTTCGGGGAGCTGTTTTTT. Protein product: CASSSKTSVFGELFF.

The rearrangement links TRBV27 to TRBJ2-7; 7 nucleotides align to TRBD2. V dropped 7 bases and J dropped 0; count of bases not matched to a gene: 9. The CDR3 is 15 residues long. The V gene's germline CDR1 is MNHEY and CDR2 SMNVEV (reference sequence). CDR3 region: CASNRGSGYSYEQYF. CDR3 in DNA: TGTGCCAGCAATAGGGGTAGCGGGTACTCCTACGAGCAGTACTTC.

This clone was observed a few times. The chain combines TRBV27 with TRBJ1-6, with D tentatively TRBD1 (5 bases). The CDR3 loop spans 16 amino acids. CDR1 MNHEY and CDR2 SMNVEV come from the germline V gene (reference sequence). Trimming removed 6 bases from V and 0 bases from J, with 12 bases in between. Here the CDR3 DNA reads TGTGCCAGCAGATTGACAGCCCGCTCCTATAATTCACCCCTCCACTTT. It codes for CASRLTARSYNSPLHF.

The genes are TRBV7-9 and TRBJ2-3; D remains ambiguous. V was cut by 3 bases and J by 3 bases, with 13 bases left in between. There are 15 residues in the CDR3. Germline V lookup: CDR1 SEHNR, CDR2 FQNEAQ (reference sequence). CDR3 in DNA: TGTGCCAGCAGCTTGGGTCAGGTTATAACAGATACGCAGTATTTT. This encodes CASSLGQVITDTQYF.

The chain carries TRBV7-2 and TRBJ1-3; 9 nucleotides line up with TRBD1. CDR3 length: 16 residues. The V gene end was trimmed by 1 base and the J gene end by 4 bases; junction bases not matched to a gene: 5. Germline V gene data show CDR1 as SGHTA and CDR2 as FQGNSA. The DNA of the CDR3 is TGTGCCAGCAGCTTAGTTGTCGGGACAGGGGGAAACACCATATATTTT. It specifies CASSLVVGTGGNTIYF. The full variable domain, with the rest looked up from reference TRBV7-2 and TRBJ1-3, is GAGVSQSPSNKVTEKGKDVELRCDPISGHTALYWYRQSLGQGLEFLIYFQGNSAPDKSGLPSDRFSAERTGGSVSTLTIQRTQQEDSAVYLCASSLVVGTGGNTIYFGEGSWLTVV.

The chain couples TRBV5-1 to TRBJ2-5; possibly TRBD2 for D (7 bases). Germline V gene sequence: CDR1 SGHRS, CDR2 YFSETQ. Trimming removed 7 bases from V and 5 bases from J, with 21 bases in between. This CDR3 has 15 residues. For the CDR3, the DNA is TGCGCCAGCCGGAGGGGGGGGCCGATTGGTGAGACCCAGTACTTC. Residues: CASRRGGPIGETQYF.

The chain has TRBV29-1 and TRBJ2-1; 9 positions match TRBD2. This CDR3 is built from 19 residues. CDR1 and CDR2 from the germline V gene are SQVTM and ANQGSEA. After removal of 4 bases from V and 0 bases from J, the junction contained 16 bases not matched to a gene. The CDR3: CSVVENGREGLSSYNEQFF. CDR3 bases: TGCAGCGTTGTGGAAAATGGGCGGGAGGGCCTTAGCTCCTACAATGAGCAGTTCTTC.

The chain's CDR3 is CASSPTGTGGNYGYTF. For the CDR3, the DNA is TGTGCCAGCAGCCCGACCGGGACAGGGGGCAACTATGGCTACACCTTC. The genes are TRBV7-9 and TRBJ1-2; TRBD1 matches at 12 bases. This CDR3 is 16 amino acids long. Germline trimming cut 5 bases from V and 2 bases from J; bases unmatched to any gene: 6. Germline-derived CDR1 and CDR2 are SEHNR and FQNEAQ (reference sequence).

This chain joins TRBV6-1 and TRBJ2-2; 12 nucleotides agree with TRBD2. The trim removed 1 base at V and 8 bases at J, leaving 11 bases unmatched. CDR1 and CDR2 from the germline V gene are MNHNS and SASEGT. The CDR3 covers 18 residues. The CDR3 nucleotides read TGTGCCAGCAGTGAAGGGACCCTAGCGGGAGGGCCTTCGGGGGAGCTGTTTTTT. This gives the protein CASSEGTLAGGPSGELFF.

The genes are TRBV27 and TRBJ1-4, with no clear D. CDR1 and CDR2 from the germline V gene are MNHEY and SMNVEV (reference sequence). This CDR3 spans 12 amino acids. Trimming took off 3 bases at V and 5 bases at J, with 4 bases between the two ends. The CDR3 DNA is TGTGCCAGCAGTTTTCCGAATGAAAAACTGTTTTTT. This translates into CASSFPNEKLFF.

This clone was recorded once. The chain employs TRBV24-1 and TRBJ1-2; 9 bases line up with TRBD1. Germline V gene sequence: CDR1 KGHDR, CDR2 SFDVKD. This CDR3 contains 14 residues. Losses at the gene ends were 5 bases for V and 1 base for J; bases not matched to a gene: 1. CDR3 sequence reads: CATSADRGNYGYTF. The CDR3, as DNA: TGTGCCACCAGTGCGGACAGGGGTAACTATGGCTACACCTTC.